Listed below are T cell receptor beta chains from one sample, sequenced in a study of blood T cell repertoires in COVID-19. TCRdb's table, derived via immunoSEQ multiplex PCR, lists solely in-frame clones and lacks some. This sample has hundreds of thousands of clones, with around 80% found just once. The sample was peripheral blood. These receptors were obtained from a woman aged 80 or over with acute or convalescent COVID-19. The CDR3 runs from the conserved cysteine through the conserved F or W. Each record gives: clone size, V gene, D gene, J gene, CDR3 DNA, CDR3 protein. D genes are given only for firm matches. Clone size is stated in some rows and not others, as once, few, many or a class when expanded.

size: -; V: TRBV7-3; D: -; J: TRBJ1-2; DNA: TGTGCCAGCAGCCCGGGACGGGAGCTAGGCTACACCTTC; CDR3: CASSPGRELGYTF
size: -; V: TRBV6-1; D: -; J: TRBJ2-7; DNA: TGTGCCAGCAGTGACCGGGGGAATTCGGTCTACGAGCAGTACTTC; CDR3: CASSDRGNSVYEQYF
size: -; V: TRBV30; D: -; J: TRBJ2-3; DNA: TGTGCCTGGGAGCCTGTAGATACGCAGTATTTT; CDR3: CAWEPVDTQYF
size: -; V: TRBV9; D: -; J: TRBJ2-1; DNA: TGTGCCAGCAGCGTAGCTCTAGCGACCCTTTACAATGAGCAGTTCTTC; CDR3: CASSVALATLYNEQFF
size: -; V: TRBV4-3; D: -; J: TRBJ1-1; DNA: TGCGCCAGCAGCCAAGATACCGCCGGTGAAGCTTTCTTT; CDR3: CASSQDTAGEAFF
size: -; V: TRBV9; D: -; J: TRBJ1-4; DNA: TGTGCCAGCAGCCTCGTTCGGGGGGCCACTGGAACTAATGAAAAACTGTTTTTT; CDR3: CASSLVRGATGTNEKLFF
size: -; V: TRBV11-3; D: -; J: TRBJ2-5; DNA: TGTGCCAGCAGCTTAGGCGGTCTCGACGGCAGCCAAGAGACCCAGTACTTC; CDR3: CASSLGGLDGSQETQYF
size: -; V: TRBV7-6; D: TRBD1; J: TRBJ2-1; DNA: TGTGCCAGCAGCTCCTCACAGGGGGCCTACAATGAGCAGTTCTTC; CDR3: CASSSSQGAYNEQFF
size: -; V: TRBV24-1; D: TRBD2; J: TRBJ2-1; DNA: TGTGCCACCAGGTCCGGGTCTAGCGGGAACAATGAGCAGTTCTTC; CDR3: CATRSGSSGNNEQFF
size: -; V: TRBV5-5; D: TRBD2; J: TRBJ2-7; DNA: TGTGCCAGCAGCTTGGTACTAGCGGGAGATCACGAGCAGTACTTC; CDR3: CASSLVLAGDHEQYF
size: -; V: TRBV12-3/TRBV12-4; D: TRBD1; J: TRBJ1-5; DNA: TGTGCCAGCAAGGGGACAGGGCTGCCCCAGCATTTT; CDR3: CASKGTGLPQHF
size: -; V: TRBV9; D: -; J: TRBJ2-3; DNA: TGTGCCAGCAGCGTAGTCGGTAGCACAGATACGCAGTATTTT; CDR3: CASSVVGSTDTQYF
size: -; V: TRBV18; D: -; J: TRBJ1-2; DNA: TGTGCCAGCTCACCCCTCGGTGACTATGGCTACACCTTC; CDR3: CASSPLGDYGYTF
size: -; V: TRBV5-4; D: -; J: TRBJ2-1; DNA: TGTGCCAGCAGCTTGGGGGGGCGGACCTCCTACAATGAGCAGTTCTTC; CDR3: CASSLGGRTSYNEQFF
size: -; V: TRBV28; D: TRBD2; J: TRBJ2-1; DNA: TGTGCCAGCAGTTTATTTGGTAGCGGGAGGCCCCCCTTCCTCAATGAGCAGTTCTTC; CDR3: CASSLFGSGRPPFLNEQFF
size: -; V: TRBV5-1; D: -; J: TRBJ1-3; DNA: TGCGCCAGCAGCAAAGTGGCAGGCGGAAACACCATATATTTT; CDR3: CASSKVAGGNTIYF
size: -; V: TRBV19; D: -; J: TRBJ1-1; DNA: TGTGCCAGTATCGGGACTCGGTGGAACACTGAAGCTTTCTTT; CDR3: CASIGTRWNTEAFF
size: -; V: TRBV4-1; D: TRBD1; J: TRBJ1-4; DNA: TGCGCCAGCAGTCGCGATGGAACAGGGGAATATCGGGAAAAACTGTTTTTT; CDR3: CASSRDGTGEYREKLFF
size: few; V: TRBV2; D: TRBD2; J: TRBJ2-1; DNA: TGTGCCAGCAGCCGGCGACTAGCGGGCCTCGTTTACAATGAGCAGTTCTTC; CDR3: CASSRRLAGLVYNEQFF
size: -; V: TRBV5-4; D: -; J: TRBJ1-3; DNA: TGTGCCAGCAAAAGCGGGGGCCCATTCTCTGGAAACACCATATATTTT; CDR3: CASKSGGPFSGNTIYF
size: -; V: TRBV7-9; D: TRBD1; J: TRBJ1-6; DNA: TGTGCCAGCGACACAGGGGGGACCCTCCACTTT; CDR3: CASDTGGTLHF
size: -; V: TRBV6-2/TRBV6-3; D: TRBD2; J: TRBJ2-5; DNA: TGTGCCAGCAGTTTTCTAACTAGCGAAGAGACCCAGTACTTC; CDR3: CASSFLTSEETQYF
size: -; V: TRBV5-1; D: TRBD1; J: TRBJ2-5; DNA: TGCGCCAGCAGCTTATCGCCGGGACAGGGACAAGAGACCCAGTACTTC; CDR3: CASSLSPGQGQETQYF
size: -; V: TRBV7-9; D: -; J: TRBJ2-3; DNA: TGTGCCAGCAGCTTAGGGGGGGCAGATACGCAGTATTTT; CDR3: CASSLGGADTQYF
size: once; V: TRBV5-1; D: TRBD1; J: TRBJ1-2; DNA: TGCGCCAGCAGCCCAGGATCGGACAGGGGAAGTGGCTACACCTTC; CDR3: CASSPGSDRGSGYTF
size: -; V: TRBV9; D: -; J: TRBJ2-3; DNA: TGTGCCAGCAGCAGTAGCGGTCAAATCAGTCGTGCTAGCACAGATACGCAGTATTTT; CDR3: CASSSSGQISRASTDTQYF
size: -; V: TRBV7-2; D: TRBD1; J: TRBJ1-4; DNA: TGTGCCAGCAGCTTACAAGGACAGGGGATAGGTGAAAAACTGTTTTTT; CDR3: CASSLQGQGIGEKLFF
size: -; V: TRBV7-2; D: TRBD2; J: TRBJ2-4; DNA: TGTGCCAGCAGCTTAGATCCTAGCGGAAACATTCAGTACTTC; CDR3: CASSLDPSGNIQYF
size: once; V: TRBV7-3; D: -; J: TRBJ1-1; DNA: TGTGCCAGCAGCTTAACGTACCCAGGTGAAGCTTTCTTT; CDR3: CASSLTYPGEAFF
size: -; V: TRBV5-4; D: -; J: TRBJ1-5; DNA: TGTGCCAGCAGCTTTGGAGGGATCGAGGGTCAGCCCCAGCATTTT; CDR3: CASSFGGIEGQPQHF
size: -; V: TRBV28; D: -; J: TRBJ1-6; DNA: TGTGCCAGCAGCTTAGGGACATTCGATTCACCCCTCCACTTT; CDR3: CASSLGTFDSPLHF
size: -; V: TRBV7-2; D: TRBD1; J: TRBJ1-1; DNA: TGTGCCAGCAGCTTTGGGGGACAGGGGAGAACTGAAGCTTTCTTT; CDR3: CASSFGGQGRTEAFF
size: -; V: TRBV6-5; D: TRBD2; J: TRBJ2-2; DNA: TGTGCCAGCAGACTAGCGGGAGTAAGGACCGGGGAGCTGTTTTTT; CDR3: CASRLAGVRTGELFF
size: once; V: TRBV29-1; D: -; J: TRBJ2-1; DNA: TGCAGCGTTCGCGACAATGAGCAGTTCTTC; CDR3: CSVRDNEQFF
size: -; V: TRBV7-8; D: -; J: TRBJ2-6; DNA: TGTGCCAGCAGCTCGCTCCCCTTCACTAGCTCTGGGGCCAACGTCCTGACTTTC; CDR3: CASSSLPFTSSGANVLTF
size: -; V: TRBV11-2; D: TRBD1; J: TRBJ1-1; DNA: TGTGCCAGCAGGCCCACAGGGGCGCTCAACACTGAAGCTTTCTTT; CDR3: CASRPTGALNTEAFF
size: -; V: TRBV6-5; D: -; J: TRBJ1-3; DNA: TGTGCCAGCAGTCAGGGTCCAGTCTCTGGAAACACCATATATTTT; CDR3: CASSQGPVSGNTIYF
size: -; V: TRBV4-2; D: -; J: TRBJ1-4; DNA: TGTGCCAGCAGCCAAGAGTCAGAGGTTGCTCTGAAACTGTTTTTT; CDR3: CASSQESEVALKLFF
size: once; V: TRBV7-6; D: -; J: TRBJ1-6; DNA: TGTGCCAGCAGTCAATTTCAGGGGACGGATTCACCCCTCCACTTT; CDR3: CASSQFQGTDSPLHF
size: few; V: TRBV5-4; D: -; J: TRBJ2-3; DNA: TGTGCCAGCAGCTTGGCCGGGTTACACACAGATACGCAGTATTTT; CDR3: CASSLAGLHTDTQYF
size: -; V: TRBV13; D: TRBD2; J: TRBJ2-3; DNA: TGTGCCAGCAGCAAACAAGCGGGAGTCAGGGGCACAGATACGCAGTATTTT; CDR3: CASSKQAGVRGTDTQYF
size: few; V: TRBV6-5; D: -; J: TRBJ1-1; DNA: TGTGCCACTACACGGGACTTCTCGAACACTGAAGCTTTCTTT; CDR3: CATTRDFSNTEAFF
size: -; V: TRBV7-9; D: -; J: TRBJ1-2; DNA: TGTGCCAGCAGCCTGGAGGCAGGAGCTAACTATGGCTACACCTTC; CDR3: CASSLEAGANYGYTF
size: -; V: TRBV21-1; D: -; J: TRBJ2-7; DNA: TGTGCCAGCAGCCCCCCTGCTACGGCTAGCGGGGGGTCCTACGAGCAGTACTTC; CDR3: CASSPPATASGGSYEQYF
size: -; V: TRBV2; D: -; J: TRBJ2-1; DNA: TGTGCCAGCAGTGGGCGGGCAGAGAATGAGCAGTTCTTC; CDR3: CASSGRAENEQFF
size: -; V: TRBV6-5; D: -; J: TRBJ2-1; DNA: TGTGCCAGCAGGAAAGGGGGTACGGGGTACAATGAGCAGTTCTTC; CDR3: CASRKGGTGYNEQFF
size: -; V: TRBV24-1; D: -; J: TRBJ2-5; DNA: TGTGCCACCAGTGATCCCCGCGTGGTGGCGGGAGAGACCCAGTACTTC; CDR3: CATSDPRVVAGETQYF
size: -; V: TRBV4-2; D: TRBD2; J: TRBJ2-7; DNA: TGTGCCAGCAGCCAAGGCGACCGCGGACTAGCGGGAGTCTGGGAGCAGTACTTC; CDR3: CASSQGDRGLAGVWEQYF
size: -; V: TRBV6-5; D: TRBD1; J: TRBJ1-6; DNA: TGTGCCAGCAGTTCGACAGGGGTCGATTCACCCCTCCACTTT; CDR3: CASSSTGVDSPLHF
size: -; V: TRBV3-1/TRBV3-2; D: TRBD1; J: TRBJ1-2; DNA: TGTGCCAGCAGCCAAGGGGACAGGGGGCGCTACACCTTC; CDR3: CASSQGDRGRYTF
size: -; V: TRBV19; D: -; J: TRBJ1-2; DNA: TGTGCCAGTAGTATTGGGAGAGACTATGGCTACACCTTC; CDR3: CASSIGRDYGYTF